The 15 T cell receptor beta chains below all came from one sample that was sequenced in a study of blood T cell repertoires in COVID-19. This table comes from immunoSEQ multiplex PCR, and its TCRdb copy is limited to in-frame clones, with some not included. This table has hundreds of thousands of clones, approximately 88% appearing once. The sequencing sample was made of PBMCs or T cells enriched from blood (not recorded which). These receptor sequences come from a man in his sixties who had recovered from COVID-19.

This clone was observed once. The CDR3 nucleotides are TGTGCCAGCAGCTTGGGAGGGACAAGAAACTATGGCTACACCTTC. This encodes CASSLGGTRNYGYTF. V and J are TRBV5-4 and TRBJ1-2, with TRBD1 as a possible D gene (6 bases). Trimming left V 0 bases short and J 2 bases short, with 11 bases between. Per germline, CDR1 SGHNT and CDR2 YYREEE (reference sequence). The CDR3 is 15 amino acids.

This chain uses TRBV5-1 with TRBJ1-2; unclear D gene. Germline V gene lookup returns CDR1 SGHRS and CDR2 YFSETQ. Trimming took off 0 bases at V and 6 bases at J, with 15 bases between the two ends. The CDR3 runs 15 residues. The CDR3 sequence is CASSLELNLPDGYTF. The CDR3 DNA follows: TGCGCCAGCAGCTTGGAACTAAACCTCCCGGATGGCTACACCTTC. Filled out from reference TRBV5-1 and TRBJ1-2, the complete variable domain reads KAGVTQTPRYLIKTRGQQVTLSCSPISGHRSVSWYQQTPGQGLQFLFEYFSETQRNKGNFPGRFSGRQFSNSRSEMNVSTLELGDSALYLCASSLELNLPDGYTFGSGTRLTVV.

This clone has a handful of counts. The chain employs TRBV5-8 and TRBJ2-7; TRBD1 agrees at 9 bases. Germline V gene data show CDR1 as SGHTS and CDR2 as YDEGEE. The V gene end was trimmed by 6 bases and the J gene end by 0 bases; junction bases not matched to a gene: 7. The length of the CDR3 is 15 residues. CDR3 protein: CASNHDRGSSYEQYF. The CDR3 DNA is TGTGCCAGCAACCACGACAGGGGGAGCTCCTACGAGCAGTACTTC.

As concerns this clone: Within the sample, other DNA sequences also encode this same CDR3. The rearrangement links TRBV28 to TRBJ1-1; the D gene is possibly TRBD1 (6 bases). The CDR3 runs 13 residues. Per germline, CDR1 MDHEN and CDR2 SYDVKM. The V end was cut by 3 bases, the J end by 1 base, with 6 bases between. DNA of the CDR3: TGTGCCAGCAGTTTGGACAGGAACACTGAAGCTTTCTTT. This sequence encodes CASSLDRNTEAFF.

The chain couples TRBV2 to TRBJ2-5, with 8 positions matching TRBD1. Germline V gene lookup returns CDR1 SNHLY and CDR2 FYNNEI. CDR3 length: 15 amino acids. V gave up 6 bases and J gave up 6 bases; unmatched junction bases: 12. The CDR3 sequence: CASSRSPGGIKTQYF. For the CDR3, the DNA is TGTGCCAGCAGCAGGTCGCCAGGGGGCATCAAGACCCAGTACTTC.

This clone was picked up a small number of times. The V gene is TRBV5-5, the J gene TRBJ2-7; TRBD1 is a possible D gene (6 bases). The germline gives CDR1 SGHKS, CDR2 YYEKEE (reference sequence). This CDR3 is built from 13 residues. The V end was cut by 2 bases, the J end by 5 bases, with 11 bases between. CDR3 loop: CASSFPGVHEQYF. DNA of the CDR3: TGTGCCAGCAGCTTTCCAGGGGTCCACGAGCAGTACTTC.

The rearrangement links TRBV5-4 to TRBJ2-1, with 12 bases matching TRBD1. The CDR3 covers 16 residues. V lost 5 bases to trimming and J lost 12 bases; unmatched junction nucleotides: 15. Per germline, CDR1 SGHNT and CDR2 YYREEE (reference sequence). The CDR3 here is CASSSPPGQGAIGQFF. The CDR3 bases are TGTGCCAGCAGTTCCCCTCCGGGACAGGGGGCGATAGGGCAGTTCTTC.

This chain links TRBV7-3 with TRBJ1-6, with 7 bases identical to TRBD1. This CDR3 is 14 amino acids long. V was clipped by 4 bases and J by 10 bases; unmatched bases: 7. Germline CDR1 and CDR2: SGHTA and FQGTGA. The CDR3 loop is CASSSQGVGSPLHF. DNA of the CDR3: TGTGCCAGCAGCTCTCAGGGGGTGGGATCACCCCTCCACTTT.

The chain joins TRBV2 to TRBJ1-2, with D hard to call. The V gene lost 6 bases and the J gene lost 4 bases, with 15 bases spanning the gap. The CDR3 is 14 amino acids. Germline lookup yields CDR1 SNHLY and CDR2 FYNNEI. CDR3 amino acids: CASRRETAFYGYTF. The CDR3 DNA reads as TGTGCCAGCAGGAGGGAAACAGCGTTCTATGGCTACACCTTC.

The gene calls are TRBV5-1 and TRBJ2-1; maybe TRBD1 (5 bases). This CDR3 has 14 residues. The germline CDR1 and CDR2 sequences are SGHRS and YFSETQ. The V gene lost 4 bases and the J gene lost 5 bases, with 13 bases spanning the gap. The CDR3 loop is CASSAQGDHNEQFF. The CDR3 nucleotides read TGCGCCAGCAGCGCCCAGGGTGATCACAATGAGCAGTTCTTC.

This sequence joins TRBV3-1 (or the pseudogene TRBV3-2) and TRBJ1-5, with TRBD1 matching over 7 bases. V lost 4 bases and J lost 7; bases outside the gene matches: 7. The CDR3 consists of 14 residues. In germline, CDR1 is LGHDT, CDR2 YNNKEL (reference sequence). For the CDR3, the DNA is TGTGCCAGCAGCCCAGACAGGGCAGGACAGCCCCAGCATTTT. Translation: CASSPDRAGQPQHF.

The chain links TRBV10-1 to TRBJ2-2, with D possibly being TRBD1 (6 bases). Germline lookup yields CDR1 WNHNN and CDR2 SYGVQD (reference sequence). There are 17 residues in the CDR3. Trimming cost V 0 bases and J 5 bases, with 16 bases left between them. DNA for the CDR3: TGCGCCAGCAGTGAGTCGACAGGCAACGTGAAAACCGGGGAGCTGTTTTTT. This gives the protein CASSESTGNVKTGELFF.

The chain carries TRBV3-1 (or the pseudogene TRBV3-2) and TRBJ2-7, with TRBD1 as a possible D gene (6 bases). The CDR3 runs to 11 residues. Germline V gene data show CDR1 as LGHDT and CDR2 as YNNKEL (reference sequence). V lost 5 bases and J 9 bases, leaving 11 bases between the germline ends. Here the CDR3 reads CASSLQGSQYF. The CDR3 nucleotides read TGTGCCAGCAGCTTACAGGGATCGCAGTACTTC.

CDR3 loop: CASSWTDRANTEAFF. CDR3 DNA sequence: TGTGCCAGCAGCTGGACGGACAGGGCGAACACTGAAGCTTTCTTT. The chain employs TRBV5-5 and TRBJ1-1, with 8 nucleotides matching TRBD1. After removal of 3 bases from V and 1 base from J, the junction contained 5 bases not matched to a gene. In germline, CDR1 is SGHKS, CDR2 YYEKEE (reference sequence). This CDR3 comprises 15 residues. The whole variable domain, remainder taken from reference TRBV5-5 and TRBJ1-1, is DAGVTQSPTHLIKTRGQQVTLRCSPISGHKSVSWYQQVLGQGPQFIFQYYEKEERGRGNFPDRFSARQFPNYSSELNVNALLLGDSALYLCASSWTDRANTEAFFGQGTRLTVV.

The chain couples TRBV5-1 to TRBJ2-7; TRBD2 aligns across 9 bases. The junction had 6 bases not matched to a gene; V was cut back by 5 bases and J by 0 bases. This CDR3 has 15 residues. Germline CDR1 is SGHRS and CDR2 is YFSETQ. The CDR3 loop is CASSSTSGASYEQYF. The CDR3 DNA reads TGCGCCAGCAGTTCGACTAGCGGAGCCTCCTACGAGCAGTACTTC.